A selection of T cell receptor beta chains follows, all from one sample in a study of T cells in localized non-small cell lung cancer. Assay: immunoSEQ multiplex PCR; the TCRdb copy retains only in-frame clones and omits some. Counted here are around 64,000 clones, 81% occurring once; the ten biggest clones make up around 4.6%. This material consisted of PBMCs, taken before any cancer treatment. These TCRs come from a man aged 40 to 69 with stage II lung adenocarcinoma. The CDR3 runs from the conserved cysteine through the conserved F or W. The D gene is left open where the match is weak. Size tells how often a clone was seen (once, few, many) or the class of an expanded clone, and some rows leave it out.

>-|TRBJ2-7|TRBV18|-
TGTGCCAGCTCACCATTACAGGAGGCGCCTGAGCAGTACTTC
CASSPLQEAPEQYF
>-|TRBJ2-6|TRBV4-3|-
TGCGCCAGCAGCCAAGGAGGAACAACCCGGTTATCTGGGGCCAACGTCCTGACTTTC
CASSQGGTTRLSGANVLTF
>-|TRBJ1-1|TRBV4-1|-
TGCGCCAGCAGCCAAGTGGGGGGGCTGGGCACTGAAGCTTTCTTT
CASSQVGGLGTEAFF
>-|TRBJ2-7|TRBV5-1|-
TGCGCCAGCAGCCTCTCCGGGGTCTACGAGCAGTACTTC
CASSLSGVYEQYF
>TRBD1|TRBJ1-4|TRBV2|-
TGTGCCAGCAGGCAGGGGGCGCTTGAAAAACTGTTTTTT
CASRQGALEKLFF
>-|TRBJ1-1|TRBV18|-
TGTGCCAGCTCAGCCCTGGCGGGGACTGAAGCTTTCTTT
CASSALAGTEAFF
>-|TRBJ1-3|TRBV19|-
TGTGCCAGTAGTATAGATGGATTCAGGACACCAACGGGAAACACCATATATTTT
CASSIDGFRTPTGNTIYF
>-|TRBJ1-1|TRBV27|-
TGTGCCAGCAGTTTACGGACGGCGAACACTGAAGCTTTCTTT
CASSLRTANTEAFF
>-|TRBJ1-5|TRBV6-5|-
TGTGCCAGCAGTGAAGAACAGCCCCAGCATTTT
CASSEEQPQHF
>TRBD1|TRBJ1-6|TRBV7-2|-
TGTGCCAGCAGCTCCGACAGGGGGCGCATTTCACCCCTCCACTTT
CASSSDRGRISPLHF
>TRBD2|TRBJ2-1|TRBV29-1|once
TGCAGCGTTGGGGGAGCGGGAGTATTGAATGAGCAGTTCTTC
CSVGGAGVLNEQFF
>-|TRBJ2-7|TRBV6-5|-
TGTGCCAGCAGGAGCAATTTCGACGAGCAGTACTTC
CASRSNFDEQYF
>-|TRBJ2-1|TRBV5-4|-
TGTGCCAGCAGCCTTAGTGGGAGCTCCTACAATGAGCAGTTCTTC
CASSLSGSSYNEQFF
>TRBD2|TRBJ2-3|TRBV19|-
TGTGCCAGTAGTATAGGGCTAGCGGGACACACAGATACGCAGTATTTT
CASSIGLAGHTDTQYF
>-|TRBJ2-5|TRBV11-3|-
TGTGCCAGCAGCTTAGCTGCGGAAGAGACCCAGTACTTC
CASSLAAEETQYF
>-|TRBJ2-5|TRBV18|-
TGTGCCAGCTCACCGAGGGACGTACAAGAGACCCAGTACTTC
CASSPRDVQETQYF
>TRBD2|TRBJ2-1|TRBV2|-
TGTGCCAGCAGTCGCGGGAGGGCACGGGTCAGCTCCTACAATGAGCAGTTCTTC
CASSRGRARVSSYNEQFF
>-|TRBJ1-1|TRBV27|-
TGTGCCAGCAGGATCTCAGGGGTGAACACTGAAGCTTTCTTT
CASRISGVNTEAFF
>-|TRBJ2-5|TRBV4-3|-
TGCGCCAGCAGCCAAGTTCAGCGGACCCAAGAGACCCAGTACTTC
CASSQVQRTQETQYF
>-|TRBJ1-1|TRBV25-1|-
TGTGCCAGCAGTGAACCCGGGACGGCGAACACTGAAGCTTTCTTT
CASSEPGTANTEAFF
>TRBD1|TRBJ2-7|TRBV15|-
TGTGCCACCAGCAGAGATGGGGGACAGGACTACTACGAGCAGTACTTC
CATSRDGGQDYYEQYF
>-|TRBJ2-3|TRBV9|-
TGTGCCAGCAGCGTAGTAGCGTCCCGCACAGATACGCAGTATTTT
CASSVVASRTDTQYF
>-|TRBJ2-1|TRBV9|-
TGTGCCAGCAGCGTAGGGGGAGGGGGCGTTGGGAATGAGCAGTTCTTC
CASSVGGGGVGNEQFF
>-|TRBJ2-1|TRBV19|-
TGTGCCAGTAGTCCCCGTGGGGGGTCGGATGAGCAGTTCTTC
CASSPRGGSDEQFF
>-|TRBJ2-1|TRBV11-3|few
TGTGCCAGCAGCTTAGAGGAGGTCAATGAGCAGTTCTTC
CASSLEEVNEQFF
>TRBD1|TRBJ1-1|TRBV6-5|-
TGTGCCAGCAGTCGGGACAGGGGAACTGAAGCTTTCTTT
CASSRDRGTEAFF
>TRBD1|TRBJ2-2|TRBV11-2|-
TGTGCCAGCAGCTTAGGGGACAGGGGGGCCGGGGAGCTGTTTTTT
CASSLGDRGAGELFF
>-|TRBJ2-5|TRBV18|-
TGTGCCAGCTCACCACGATCGAACGCGGAGACCCAGTACTTC
CASSPRSNAETQYF
>-|TRBJ1-1|TRBV7-8|-
TGTGCCAGCAGCCTTAACAGGGTCGTCTCTAATATTGAAGCTTTCTTT
CASSLNRVVSNIEAFF
>-|TRBJ1-5|TRBV7-8|-
TGTGCCAGCAGCCCAGGGAGGGGACCGGAGAGACTGGAGCCCCAGCATTTT
CASSPGRGPERLEPQHF
>-|TRBJ1-1|TRBV6-1|-
TGTGCCAGCAGTATTCATAAGAACACTGAAGCTTTCTTT
CASSIHKNTEAFF
>-|TRBJ1-2|TRBV6-5|-
TGTGCCAGCAGGCGCCCGGACTCCACAGACTATGGCTACACCTTC
CASRRPDSTDYGYTF
>-|TRBJ1-5|TRBV7-9|-
TGTGCCAGCAGCTTAAGTAATAGCAATCAGCCCCAGCATTTT
CASSLSNSNQPQHF
>TRBD1|TRBJ1-4|TRBV5-6|-
TGTGCCAGCAGCTTTTATACCAGGGGGCTAACTAATGAAAAACTGTTTTTT
CASSFYTRGLTNEKLFF
>-|TRBJ2-3|TRBV6-1|-
TGTGCCAGCAGTGAAGGGAAGCGGGTGAACGCAGATACGCAGTATTTT
CASSEGKRVNADTQYF
>-|TRBJ1-1|TRBV19|-
TGTGCCAGTAGTATGGGGTGGGGCGGCATGAACACTGAAGCTTTCTTT
CASSMGWGGMNTEAFF
>-|TRBJ1-1|TRBV7-2|-
TGTGCCAGCAGGTCGTACACTGAAGCTTTCTTT
CASRSYTEAFF
>TRBD1|TRBJ2-7|TRBV29-1|-
TGCAGCGCTTCAACACCGGGACAGAGGTTCTACGAGCAGTACTTC
CSASTPGQRFYEQYF
>TRBD1|TRBJ2-3|TRBV5-1|once
TGCGCCAGCAGCTTGACAGGGGGGAACACAGATACGCAGTATTTT
CASSLTGGNTDTQYF